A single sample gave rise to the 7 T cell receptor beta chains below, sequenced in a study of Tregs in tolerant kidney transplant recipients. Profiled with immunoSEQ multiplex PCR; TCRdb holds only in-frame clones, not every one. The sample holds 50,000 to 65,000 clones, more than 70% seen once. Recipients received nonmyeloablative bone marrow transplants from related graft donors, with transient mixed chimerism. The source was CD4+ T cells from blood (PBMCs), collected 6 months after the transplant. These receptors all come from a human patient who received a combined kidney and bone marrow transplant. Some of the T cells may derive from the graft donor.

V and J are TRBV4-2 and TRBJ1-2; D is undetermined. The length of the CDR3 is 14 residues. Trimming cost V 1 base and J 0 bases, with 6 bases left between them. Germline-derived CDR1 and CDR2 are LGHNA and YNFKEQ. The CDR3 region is CASSQGQANYGYTF. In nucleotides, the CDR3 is TGTGCCAGCAGCCAAGGGCAGGCTAACTATGGCTACACCTTC.

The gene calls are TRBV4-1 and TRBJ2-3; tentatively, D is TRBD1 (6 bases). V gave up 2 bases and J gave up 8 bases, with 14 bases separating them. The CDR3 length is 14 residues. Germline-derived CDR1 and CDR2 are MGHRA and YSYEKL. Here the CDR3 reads CASSQPGQSSTQYF. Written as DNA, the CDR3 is TGCGCCAGCAGCCAACCTGGACAGAGCAGTACGCAGTATTTT.

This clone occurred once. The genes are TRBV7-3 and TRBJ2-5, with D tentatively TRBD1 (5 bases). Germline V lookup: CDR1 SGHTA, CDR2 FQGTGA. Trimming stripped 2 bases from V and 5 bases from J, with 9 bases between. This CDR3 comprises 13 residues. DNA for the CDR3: TGTGCCAGCAGCTTAGGCAGGGTGGAGACCCAGTACTTC. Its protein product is CASSLGRVETQYF.

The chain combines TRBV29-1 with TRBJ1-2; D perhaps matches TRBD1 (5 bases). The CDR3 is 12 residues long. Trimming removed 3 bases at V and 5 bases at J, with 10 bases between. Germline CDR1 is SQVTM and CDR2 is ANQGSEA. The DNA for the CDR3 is TGCAGCGTTGAGAAGGAGGGGTATGGCTACACCTTC. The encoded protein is CSVEKEGYGYTF.

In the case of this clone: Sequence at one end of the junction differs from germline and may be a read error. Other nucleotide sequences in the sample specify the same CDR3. The CDR3 loop reads CASSLGLYTDTQYF. For the CDR3, the DNA is TGTGCCAGCAGCTTAGGTCTGTACACAGATACACAGTATTTT. This rearrangement joins TRBV7-6 to TRBJ2-3; D is uncertain. CDR1 SGHVS and CDR2 FNYEAQ come from the germline V gene. CDR3 length: 14 amino acids.

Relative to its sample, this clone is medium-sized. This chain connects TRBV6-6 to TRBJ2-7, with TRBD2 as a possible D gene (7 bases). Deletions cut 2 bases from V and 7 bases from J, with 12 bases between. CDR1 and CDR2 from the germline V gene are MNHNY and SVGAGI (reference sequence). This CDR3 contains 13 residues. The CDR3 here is CASSYAGAGEQYF. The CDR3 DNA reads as TGTGCCAGCAGTTACGCGGGGGCTGGAGAGCAGTACTTC.

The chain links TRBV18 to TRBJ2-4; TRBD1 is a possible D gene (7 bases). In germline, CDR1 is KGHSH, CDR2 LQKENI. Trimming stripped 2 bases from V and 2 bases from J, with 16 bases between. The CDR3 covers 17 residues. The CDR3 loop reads CASSPSGGGRSKNIQYF. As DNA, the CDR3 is TGTGCCAGCTCACCATCTGGAGGGGGCCGGTCCAAAAACATTCAGTACTTC.